The rows below give T cell receptor beta chains drawn from one sample of a study of neurological immune-mediated disorders. In TCRdb, the 5' RACE reads were re-called with MiXCR into one record per CDR3 protein. Of 30,000 to 40,000 distinct CDR3 sequences in the sample, 3.5% to 4% are singletons; the top ten hold roughly 2%. The sequencing sample was made of PBMCs. These receptors originate from a man aged 25-40 years with multiple sclerosis. Each CDR3 is given with its conserved first and last residue. The D gene is left open where the match is weak. Size is stated for part of the rows, as once, few or many counts, or as a class when the clone is expanded.

clone size: many; D gene: TRBD1; V gene: TRBV7-2; J gene: TRBJ1-1; CDR3 protein: CASSLRTGDTEAFF; CDR3 DNA: TGTGCCAGCAGCCTTAGGACAGGGGACACTGAAGCTTTCTTT
clone size: many; D gene: TRBD2; V gene: TRBV11-2; J gene: TRBJ2-7; CDR3 protein: CASSLESSGEQYF; CDR3 DNA: TGTGCCAGCTCCCTGGAATCTAGCGGGGAGCAGTACTTC
clone size: many; D gene: .; V gene: TRBV6-6; J gene: TRBJ1-1; CDR3 protein: CAGGGQMNTEAFF; CDR3 DNA: TGTGCCGGTGGGGGGCAGATGAACACTGAAGCTTTCTTT
clone size: many; D gene: TRBD1; V gene: TRBV2; J gene: TRBJ1-1; CDR3 protein: CASGDRNTEAFF; CDR3 DNA: TGTGCCAGCGGGGACAGAAACACTGAAGCTTTCTTT
clone size: many; D gene: TRBD1; V gene: TRBV5-6; J gene: TRBJ2-7; CDR3 protein: CASSGGTGREYF; CDR3 DNA: TGTGCCAGCAGCGGCGGGACAGGGAGAGAGTACTTC
clone size: many; D gene: TRBD2; V gene: TRBV7-8; J gene: TRBJ2-3; CDR3 protein: CASSLSLAGVQDTQYF; CDR3 DNA: TGTGCCAGCAGCCTAAGCCTAGCGGGGGTTCAGGATACGCAGTATTTT
clone size: many; D gene: TRBD1; V gene: TRBV30; J gene: TRBJ2-5; CDR3 protein: CAWRVTGGAAQYF; CDR3 DNA: TGTGCCTGGAGAGTGACAGGGGGCGCGGCCCAGTACTTC
clone size: many; D gene: .; V gene: TRBV7-9; J gene: TRBJ1-4; CDR3 protein: CASSFGPTSGNEKLFF; CDR3 DNA: TGTGCCAGCAGCTTCGGACCAACATCAGGGAATGAAAAACTGTTTTTT
clone size: many; D gene: TRBD1; V gene: TRBV15; J gene: TRBJ2-1; CDR3 protein: CATSREKQGYPNEQFF; CDR3 DNA: TGTGCCACCAGCAGAGAAAAACAGGGGTACCCAAATGAGCAGTTCTTC
clone size: many; D gene: .; V gene: TRBV20-1; J gene: TRBJ2-7; CDR3 protein: CSAIWSTQAYEQYF; CDR3 DNA: TGCAGTGCTATCTGGTCGACCCAGGCCTACGAGCAGTACTTC
clone size: many; D gene: .; V gene: TRBV5-1; J gene: TRBJ2-3; CDR3 protein: CASSGGFGENFRTDTQYF; CDR3 DNA: TGCGCCAGCAGCGGGGGCTTCGGGGAAAACTTTCGTACAGATACGCAGTATTTT
clone size: many; D gene: .; V gene: TRBV15; J gene: TRBJ2-7; CDR3 protein: CATSRDTGGAVEQYF; CDR3 DNA: TGTGCCACCAGCAGAGATACTGGCGGGGCTGTCGAGCAGTACTTC
clone size: many; D gene: TRBD2; V gene: TRBV6-2/TRBV6-3; J gene: TRBJ2-1; CDR3 protein: CASSYSLAGGTNEQFF; CDR3 DNA: TGTGCCAGCAGTTACTCACTAGCGGGGGGTACCAATGAGCAGTTCTTC
clone size: many; D gene: .; V gene: TRBV5-1; J gene: TRBJ2-3; CDR3 protein: CASSLALARADTQYF; CDR3 DNA: TGCGCCAGCAGCTTGGCCTTAGCAAGGGCAGATACGCAGTATTTT
clone size: many; D gene: .; V gene: TRBV15; J gene: TRBJ1-2; CDR3 protein: CATSRDWQGYTF; CDR3 DNA: TGTGCCACCAGCAGAGATTGGCAGGGCTACACCTTC
clone size: many; D gene: TRBD2; V gene: TRBV5-1; J gene: TRBJ2-3; CDR3 protein: CASSSGTTPRDTQYF; CDR3 DNA: TGCGCCAGCAGCTCCGGGACTACCCCCCGAGATACGCAGTATTTT
clone size: .; D gene: .; V gene: TRBV14; J gene: TRBJ1-2; CDR3 protein: CASSRDGSVGGYTF; CDR3 DNA: TGTGCCAGCAGTCGGGACGGCTCAGTGGGTGGCTACACCTTC
clone size: many; D gene: .; V gene: TRBV7-2; J gene: TRBJ2-5; CDR3 protein: CASSSFQETQYF; CDR3 DNA: TGTGCCAGCAGCTCCTTCCAAGAGACCCAGTACTTC
clone size: .; D gene: TRBD2; V gene: TRBV12-3/TRBV12-4; J gene: TRBJ2-3; CDR3 protein: CASSRLAHTDTQYF; CDR3 DNA: TGTGCCAGCAGCCGACTAGCGCACACAGATACGCAGTATTTT
clone size: many; D gene: .; V gene: TRBV12-3/TRBV12-4; J gene: TRBJ1-1; CDR3 protein: CASSYSGVLDPEAFF; CDR3 DNA: TGTGCCAGCAGTTACTCCGGAGTGCTAGACCCTGAAGCTTTCTTT
clone size: many; D gene: .; V gene: TRBV2; J gene: TRBJ1-1; CDR3 protein: CASSVQGIPLAEAFF; CDR3 DNA: TGTGCCAGCAGTGTACAGGGTATTCCCCTCGCTGAAGCTTTCTTT
clone size: many; D gene: .; V gene: TRBV7-7; J gene: TRBJ2-3; CDR3 protein: CASSSGQGPEPQYF; CDR3 DNA: TGTGCTAGCAGCTCCGGTCAGGGCCCCGAACCGCAGTATTTT
clone size: many; D gene: .; V gene: TRBV5-1; J gene: TRBJ2-7; CDR3 protein: CASSDSYEQYF; CDR3 DNA: TGCGCCAGCAGCGATTCCTACGAGCAGTACTTC
clone size: many; D gene: .; V gene: TRBV12-3/TRBV12-4; J gene: TRBJ2-5; CDR3 protein: CASSLGTAQETQYF; CDR3 DNA: TGTGCCAGCAGTTTAGGAACAGCACAAGAGACCCAGTACTTC
clone size: few; D gene: TRBD2; V gene: TRBV20-1; J gene: TRBJ2-3; CDR3 protein: CSARDHFASGGVTQYF; CDR3 DNA: TGCAGTGCTAGAGATCATTTCGCTAGCGGGGGAGTTACGCAGTATTTT
clone size: few; D gene: TRBD1; V gene: TRBV18; J gene: TRBJ2-1; CDR3 protein: CASSPPTGGNNEQFF; CDR3 DNA: TGTGCCAGCTCACCCCCGACAGGGGGGAACAATGAGCAGTTCTTC
clone size: many; D gene: .; V gene: TRBV29-1; J gene: TRBJ2-3; CDR3 protein: CSVGGRSGDTQYF; CDR3 DNA: TGCAGCGTTGGGGGCAGGAGCGGCGATACGCAGTATTTT
clone size: many; D gene: TRBD1; V gene: TRBV20-1; J gene: TRBJ2-3; CDR3 protein: CSATLDRNTDTQYF; CDR3 DNA: TGCAGTGCTACCTTGGACAGGAACACAGATACGCAGTATTTT
clone size: medium-sized; D gene: TRBD2; V gene: TRBV6-6; J gene: TRBJ2-1; CDR3 protein: CASSSSGNYNEQFF; CDR3 DNA: TGTGCCAGCAGTTCGAGCGGGAACTACAATGAGCAGTTCTTC
clone size: many; D gene: .; V gene: TRBV29-1; J gene: TRBJ1-2; CDR3 protein: CSVEGQGGYTF; CDR3 DNA: TGCAGCGTTGAGGGTCAGGGGGGCTACACCTTC
clone size: .; D gene: TRBD1; V gene: TRBV24-1; J gene: TRBJ2-1; CDR3 protein: CATSPAGGLNEQFF; CDR3 DNA: TGTGCCACCAGTCCGGCAGGGGGCCTGAATGAGCAGTTCTTC
clone size: many; D gene: .; V gene: TRBV12-3/TRBV12-4; J gene: TRBJ2-5; CDR3 protein: CASSSPETGQETQYF; CDR3 DNA: TGTGCCAGCAGTTCCCCAGAGACAGGCCAAGAGACCCAGTACTTC
clone size: many; D gene: .; V gene: TRBV20-1; J gene: TRBJ1-1; CDR3 protein: CSAIGWFF; CDR3 DNA: TGCAGTGCTATTGGATGGTTCTTT
clone size: many; D gene: .; V gene: TRBV7-2; J gene: TRBJ1-2; CDR3 protein: CASSLAGFGYTF; CDR3 DNA: TGTGCCAGCAGCTTAGCAGGGTTTGGCTACACCTTC
clone size: many; D gene: .; V gene: TRBV7-9; J gene: TRBJ1-4; CDR3 protein: CASRNDEKLFF; CDR3 DNA: TGTGCCAGCAGAAATGATGAAAAACTGTTTTTT
clone size: many; D gene: TRBD1; V gene: TRBV12-3/TRBV12-4; J gene: TRBJ1-5; CDR3 protein: CASSYQGGDQPQHF; CDR3 DNA: TGTGCCAGCAGTTACCAGGGGGGGGATCAGCCCCAGCATTTT
clone size: many; D gene: .; V gene: TRBV6-2/TRBV6-3; J gene: TRBJ1-5; CDR3 protein: CASSYSMRILSQPQHF; CDR3 DNA: TGTGCCAGCAGTTACTCGATGAGGATATTGTCTCAGCCCCAGCATTTT
clone size: many; D gene: TRBD1; V gene: TRBV29-1; J gene: TRBJ1-5; CDR3 protein: CSVETGLYQPQHF; CDR3 DNA: TGCAGCGTCGAGACAGGGCTATATCAGCCCCAGCATTTT
clone size: many; D gene: .; V gene: TRBV7-2; J gene: TRBJ1-1; CDR3 protein: CASSLEGMNTEAFF; CDR3 DNA: TGTGCCAGCAGCTTAGAGGGTATGAACACTGAAGCTTTCTTT
clone size: .; D gene: .; V gene: TRBV4-1; J gene: TRBJ1-1; CDR3 protein: CASSRTAGEQAEAFF; CDR3 DNA: TGCGCCAGCAGCCGGACGGCAGGGGAGCAGGCTGAAGCTTTCTTT
clone size: many; D gene: .; V gene: TRBV29-1; J gene: TRBJ1-5; CDR3 protein: CSVGGINQPQHF; CDR3 DNA: TGCAGCGTTGGGGGGATCAATCAGCCCCAGCATTTT
clone size: many; D gene: .; V gene: TRBV5-1; J gene: TRBJ2-7; CDR3 protein: CASSLARDSRYEQYF; CDR3 DNA: TGCGCCAGCAGCTTGGCGCGGGACAGTCGGTACGAGCAGTACTTC
clone size: many; D gene: .; V gene: TRBV7-2; J gene: TRBJ2-2; CDR3 protein: CASSSAPANTGELFF; CDR3 DNA: TGTGCCAGCAGCTCCGCCCCCGCGAACACCGGGGAGCTGTTTTTT